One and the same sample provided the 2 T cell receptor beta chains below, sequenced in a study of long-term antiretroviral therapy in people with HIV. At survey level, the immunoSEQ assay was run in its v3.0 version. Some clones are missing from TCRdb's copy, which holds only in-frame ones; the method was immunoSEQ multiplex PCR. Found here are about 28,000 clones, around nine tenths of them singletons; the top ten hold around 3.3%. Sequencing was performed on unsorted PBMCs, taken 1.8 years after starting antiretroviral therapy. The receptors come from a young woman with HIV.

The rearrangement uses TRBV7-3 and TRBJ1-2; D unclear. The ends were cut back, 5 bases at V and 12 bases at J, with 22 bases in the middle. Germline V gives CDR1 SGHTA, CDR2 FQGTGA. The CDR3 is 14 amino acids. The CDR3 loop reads CASSRRGGGEFHTF. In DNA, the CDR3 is TGTGCCAGCAGCCGTAGAGGTGGTGGAGAGTTCCACACCTTC.

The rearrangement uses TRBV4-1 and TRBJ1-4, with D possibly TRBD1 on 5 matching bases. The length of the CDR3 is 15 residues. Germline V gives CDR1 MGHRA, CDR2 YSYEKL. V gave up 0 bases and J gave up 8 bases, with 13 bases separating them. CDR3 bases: TGCGCCAGCAGCCAAGAACCCGGAGGGGCAGAAAAACTGTTTTTT. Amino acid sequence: CASSQEPGGAEKLFF.